The TCR beta chain described here comes from a study of technical replicates of blood from several donors. The protocol was immunoSEQ multiplex PCR, while the TCRdb copy is restricted to in-frame clones and leaves out a portion. The top ten clones hold 3.9% of a sample with 50,000 or so clones, 80% to 95% of them seen once. Between the trimmed V and J ends, which lost 4 bases and 3 bases, there was a span of 16 bases. CDR3 length equals 15 residues. The germline V gene has CDR1 SGHRS and CDR2 YFSETQ. Sequenced sample: PBMCs. The receptor was isolated from a human donor in good health. Some clones in this sample may be carry-over from other donors' samples. This sequence joins TRBV5-1 and TRBJ1-1; possibly TRBD1 for D (6 bases). CDR3 nucleotide sequence: TGCGCCAGCAGCGCTGACAGGTCCGTTGACACTGAAGCTTTCTTT. As protein: CASSADRSVDTEAFF.